A single sample gave rise to the 11 T cell receptor beta chains below, sequenced in a study of tumor-infiltrating lymphocytes in primary liver carcinoma. Total RNA (around 0.45 ug) served as template for TCR beta cDNA synthesis primed by a constant-region primer. Each TCR beta library was derived from three nested multiplex PCR rounds that employed slightly modified ARM-PCR. Researchers ran the first two PCR rounds for roughly 10 cycles each with TRBV1-TRBV30 forward primers and a C-beta reverse primer. One entry per CDR3 protein results from TCRdb running MiXCR on the multiplex PCR reads. The sample lists about 210,000 distinct CDR3 sequences; about 85% were seen once. It was from about 20-30 mg of unsorted bulk tissue that RNA and DNA were co-extracted. Sequenced sample: tumor tissue from primary liver carcinoma. Receptors were obtained from a man aged 40-49 years with primary liver carcinoma and hepatitis B virus infection.

In the case of this clonotype: The junction departs from germline at one end; a sequencing error may be responsible. The gene calls are TRBV30 and TRBJ2-2; a weak D match, TRBD2 (5 bases). The length of the CDR3 is 15 residues. Germline assignment: CDR1 GTSNPN and CDR2 SVGIG (reference sequence). The chain's CDR3 is CVWSGWELNTGELFF. For the CDR3, the DNA is TGTGTCTGGAGTGGGTGGGAGCTGAACACCGGGGAGCTGTTTTTT. The whole variable domain, filled in from reference TRBV30 and TRBJ2-2, reads SQTIHQWPATLVQPVGSPLSLECTVEGTSNPNLYWYRQAAGRGLQLLFYSVGIGQISSEVPQNLSASRPQDRQFILSSKKLLLSDSGFYLCVWSGWELNTGELFFGEGSRLTVL.

Comments on this clonotype: Its ends do not fully match the called genes, so a read error is possible. V and J are TRBV11-3 and TRBJ2-1; D call uncertain. CDR3 size: 14 residues. Germline CDR1 reads SGHNT; CDR2 reads YENEEA. The CDR3 DNA follows: TGTGCCAGCAGCTTAGGTGTCTCGAACAATGAGGAGTACTTC. Its protein product is CASSLGVSNNEEYF.

This clonotype was seen once. V and J are TRBV12-3 or TRBV12-4 and TRBJ2-5; 7 nucleotides match TRBD2. The length of the CDR3 is 13 residues. The J segment lost 11 bases and the V segment lost 4 bases, leaving 10 bases of the junction unmatched. The CDR3 sequence is CASSWAGEVTQYF. The CDR3 DNA follows: TGTGCCAGCAGTTGGGCGGGGGAAGTGACTCAGTACTTC.

Notes on this clonotype: One end of the junction does not line up with germline, which may come from a read error. The rearrangement joins TRBV19 to TRBJ2-7, with D perhaps matching TRBD2 (6 bases). The CDR3 totals 15 residues. Looked up from germline, CDR1 is LNHDA and CDR2 is SQIVND (reference sequence). This CDR3 reads CARSTGTSSIYELYF. The DNA of the CDR3 is TGTGCCCGTAGTACCGGGACTTCCTCGATCTACGAGCTGTACTTC.

This clonotype was picked up a small number of times. With a much larger clone just one base away, this may be a read error. The chain joins TRBV5-5 to TRBJ1-6; no firm D call. CDR3 length equals 14 residues. Looked up from germline, CDR1 is SGHKS and CDR2 is YYEKEE (reference sequence). Here the CDR3 DNA reads TGTGCCAGCAGCCTGGTTGACCCCAATTCACTCCTCCACTTT. It specifies CASSLVDPNSLLHF.

With respect to this clonotype: The CDR3 ends on some other residue instead of the conserved phenylalanine or tryptophan, so this is likely a read error. The chain has TRBV12-3 or TRBV12-4 and TRBJ2-6; D not certain. The germline V and J ends were trimmed by 10 bases and 2 bases, with 15 bases remaining between them. CDR3 size: 15 residues. CDR3 residues: CANTLGFTGANVLTL. CDR3 coding DNA: TGTGCCAACACCCTGGGATTTACTGGGGCCAACGTCCTGACTCTC.

This chain links TRBV11-1 with TRBJ2-2; D perhaps matches TRBD2 (5 bases). Germline V gene data show CDR1 as SGHAT and CDR2 as FQDESV (reference sequence). The CDR3 contains 15 residues. V lost 4 bases and J 17 bases, leaving 26 bases between the germline ends. CDR3 loop: CASSYRGPFSGELFF. CDR3 bases: TGTGCCAGCAGCTATAGAGGACCTTTCTCCGGGGAACTCTTTTTT. The entire variable domain, with the rest obtained from reference TRBV11-1 and TRBJ2-2, is as follows: EAEVAQSPRYKITEKSQAVAFWCDPISGHATLYWYRQILGQGPELLVQFQDESVVDDSQLPKDRFSAERLKGVDSTLKIQPAELGDSAMYLCASSYRGPFSGELFFGEGSRLTVL.

In the case of this clonotype: At one boundary the junction diverges from the germline segment, which might be a read error. This rearrangement joins TRBV11-2 to TRBJ2-1; D uncertain. The J call is uncertain, as TRBJ2-7 better fits the DNA end. This CDR3 is built from 15 residues. CDR1 is SGHAT, CDR2 FQNNGV, per germline. This chain's CDR3 is CASTLVLLSYNEQYF. CDR3 nucleotides: TGTGCCAGCACCTTAGTCCTCCTCTCCTACAATGAGCAGTACTTC.

Concerning this clonotype itself: The junction does not match germline at one end; this may be a read error. The genes are TRBV28 and TRBJ1-1, with D tentatively TRBD1 (5 bases). The germline CDR1 and CDR2 sequences are MDHEN and SYDVKM. The CDR3 has 13 amino acids. The CDR3 DNA follows: TGTGCCACCCGCCAGGGCGGGAACACTGAAGCTTTATTT. It translates to CATRQGGNTEALF.

The V gene is TRBV29-1, the J gene TRBJ1-5; D not certain. CDR1 is SQVTM and CDR2 is ANQGSEA in the germline V gene. The V end was cut by 6 bases, the J end by 4 bases, with 22 bases between. The CDR3 length is 16 residues. In nucleotides, the CDR3 is TGCAGCGTCCAGGCATGGCCAGCCGGAGTGAATCAGCCCCAGCATTTT. This sequence encodes CSVQAWPAGVNQPQHF.

A remark on this clonotype: An end of the junction does not agree with germline; a read error may underlie this. The chain combines TRBV11-2 with TRBJ2-3; no reliable D call. Germline V gene data show CDR1 as SGHAT and CDR2 as FQNNGV. This CDR3 is 12 amino acids long. As DNA, the CDR3 is TGTCCCAGCAGCGCGGATCTGATTACGCAGTATTTT. Encoded protein: CPSSADLITQYF.